The 23 T cell receptor beta chains below come from one sample, sequenced in a study of post-analysis software for immune sequencing data. No antigens are known for them. The TCR beta cDNA libraries carried unique molecular identifiers. A single record per CDR3 protein comes from TCRdb applying MiXCR to the PCR reads. The sample lists about 540,000 distinct CDR3 sequences, around a third occurring once. Overall study findings and caveats: Patients showed TRBV5-6, TRBV5-1 and TRBV20-1 among five TRBV segments more frequent than in controls.

The specimen was blood. The receptors here all came from a girl between 2 and 17 years old with multiple sclerosis.

This clonotype came up a few times. The gene calls are TRBV7-3 and TRBJ2-1; 10 bases map to TRBD1. The CDR3 length is 17 residues. Germline loops: CDR1 SGHTA, CDR2 FQGTGA. V lost 1 base and J lost 6; bases outside the gene matches: 9. The DNA for the CDR3 is TGTGCCAGCAGCTTAATCCCCCGGGGACAGGGGATCAATGAGCAGTTCTTC. Translated, it gives CASSLIPRGQGINEQFF. The variable domain in full, with the rest retrieved from reference TRBV7-3 and TRBJ2-1, is GAGVSQTPSNKVTEKGKYVELRCDPISGHTALYWYRQSLGQGPEFLIYFQGTGAADDSGLPNDRFFAVRPEGSVSTLKIQRTERGDSAVYLCASSLIPRGQGINEQFFGPGTRLTVL.

The chain combines TRBV27 with TRBJ1-5, with D unclear. Germline-derived CDR1 and CDR2 are MNHEY and SMNVEV (reference sequence). This CDR3 contains 18 residues. Deletions cut 6 bases from V and 5 bases from J, with 26 bases between. CDR3 bases: TGTGCCAGCAGGAGGACCCTCAAAGGGTGGGAGGTCGATCAGCCCCAGCATTTT. It is translated as CASRRTLKGWEVDQPQHF.

This clonotype was counted between two and nine times. The CDR3 nucleotides are TGCAGTGCGCACGACCGGCCGGGCACAGATACGCAGTATTTT. Translated, it gives CSAHDRPGTDTQYF. This chain links TRBV20-1 with TRBJ2-3; the D is unclear. V was cut by 6 bases and J by 1 base, with 14 bases left in between. CDR1 DFQATT and CDR2 SNEGSKA come from the germline V gene (reference sequence). The CDR3 has 14 amino acids.

The V call is TRBV5-1, the J call TRBJ1-1; a weak D match, TRBD1 (6 bases). V was cut by 5 bases and J by 0 bases, with 14 bases left in between. Germline CDR1 and CDR2: SGHRS and YFSETQ. The length of the CDR3 is 15 residues. The CDR3 nucleotides are TGCGCCAGCAGAAGGACAGAGCACATGAACACTGAAGCTTTCTTT. The encoded protein is CASRRTEHMNTEAFF.

V is TRBV6-4 and J is TRBJ2-2; 9 bases are shared with TRBD2. The CDR3 consists of 14 residues. Unmatched junction bases numbered 0, after V lost 3 bases and J lost 4 bases. Per germline, CDR1 MRHNA and CDR2 SNTAGT. The CDR3, as DNA: TGTGCCAGCAGTGAAGCGGGGGGCACCGGGGAGCTGTTTTTT. Translating it yields CASSEAGGTGELFF.

The chain is built from TRBV5-1 and TRBJ1-3, with D unclear. From germline, CDR1 is SGHRS and CDR2 YFSETQ. The CDR3 extends over 14 amino acids. V shed 0 bases and J shed 3 bases, with 7 bases lying between them. CDR3 DNA sequence: TGCGCCAGCAGCTTGGAGGGAGATGGAAACACCATATATTTT. Translation gives CASSLEGDGNTIYF. Based on the CDR3 plus reference TRBV5-1 and TRBJ1-3, the full variable domain is KAGVTQTPRYLIKTRGQQVTLSCSPISGHRSVSWYQQTPGQGLQFLFEYFSETQRNKGNFPGRFSGRQFSNSRSEMNVSTLELGDSALYLCASSLEGDGNTIYFGEGSWLTVV.

The CDR3 sequence: CSVEGTGFRDRNSPLHF. DNA of the CDR3: TGCAGCGTTGAAGGTACAGGATTCAGGGACAGGAATTCACCCCTCCACTTT. The chain combines TRBV29-1 with TRBJ1-6; 8 bases align to TRBD1. Germline CDR1 reads SQVTM; CDR2 reads ANQGSEA. The junction had 12 bases not matched to a gene; V was cut back by 1 base and J by 7 bases. The CDR3 sequence is 17 residues long.

CDR3 DNA sequence: TGCGCCAGCAGCTCAAGGGGGGCCAGGGAAGAGACCCAGTACTTC. Amino acids: CASSSRGAREETQYF. J is TRBJ2-5 and V is TRBV5-1; perhaps D is TRBD1 or TRBD2 (6 bases each). Trimming pared 3 bases from V and 3 bases from J, leaving 15 bases between. CDR1 is SGHRS, CDR2 YFSETQ, per germline. This CDR3 has 15 residues.

The chain combines TRBV5-1 with TRBJ2-3; D tentatively fits TRBD1 or TRBD2 (5 bases each). Germline CDR1 is SGHRS and CDR2 is YFSETQ. CDR3 length equals 16 residues. Trimming cost V 3 bases and J 3 bases, with 17 bases left between them. CDR3 sequence reads: CASSSGPKGGTDTQYF. CDR3 DNA sequence: TGCGCCAGCAGCTCGGGGCCGAAGGGTGGAACAGATACGCAGTATTTT.

Only a few counts were recorded for this clonotype. This sequence joins TRBV12-3 or TRBV12-4 and TRBJ2-1; D not certain. This CDR3 has 15 residues. Trimming cost V 0 bases and J 6 bases, with 12 bases left between them. The DNA of the CDR3 is TGTGCCAGCAGTTTAGCGCTCAGTGGCGGCAATGAGCAGTTCTTC. This codes for CASSLALSGGNEQFF.

This rearrangement joins TRBV7-3 to TRBJ2-1, with 8 bases matching TRBD2. Germline V gene data show CDR1 as SGHTA and CDR2 as FQGTGA. The V and J ends lost 5 bases and 6 bases, in that order; junction bases with no gene match: 12. The CDR3 runs to 16 residues. DNA for the CDR3: TGTGCCAGCAGCCCCTTGGGGAGCGGGGGAGGCAATGAGCAGTTCTTC. It encodes CASSPLGSGGGNEQFF.

J is TRBJ2-1 and V is TRBV3-1; D unclear. Per germline, CDR1 LGHDT and CDR2 YNNKEL (reference sequence). The CDR3 has 14 amino acids. Trimming took off 4 bases at V and 5 bases at J, with 12 bases between the two ends. CDR3 bases: TGTGCCAGCAGCCGAACGACCGTGAACAATGAGCAGTTCTTC. Residues: CASSRTTVNNEQFF.

The rearrangement links TRBV2 to TRBJ2-7; D is perhaps TRBD1 (5 bases). Germline loops: CDR1 SNHLY, CDR2 FYNNEI. V gave up 3 bases and J gave up 2 bases, with 14 bases separating them. The CDR3 totals 15 residues. The CDR3 protein is CASSERWGRPYEQYF. The CDR3 nucleotides are TGTGCCAGCAGTGAGCGGTGGGGCAGGCCCTACGAGCAGTACTTC.

The CDR3 DNA reads TGCAGTTCTCAAGGGGGAGGTGAAACCGGGGAGCTGTTTTTT. As protein: CSSQGGGETGELFF. The chain uses TRBV20-1 and TRBJ2-2; D assignment may be TRBD1 or TRBD2 (6 bases each). This CDR3 spans 14 amino acids. Deletions cut 8 bases from V and 5 bases from J, with 18 bases between. Looked up from germline, CDR1 is DFQATT and CDR2 is SNEGSKA (reference sequence).

The chain couples TRBV5-5 to TRBJ1-6; possible D gene TRBD1, 5 bases. Trimming left V 4 bases short and J 3 bases short, with 11 bases between. The CDR3 extends over 15 amino acids. Germline CDR1 is SGHKS and CDR2 is YYEKEE (reference sequence). CDR3 in DNA: TGTGCCAGCAGCAAAACAGGCGTCTATAATTCACCCCTCCACTTT. This sequence encodes CASSKTGVYNSPLHF. Complete variable domain (other parts from reference TRBV5-5 and TRBJ1-6): DAGVTQSPTHLIKTRGQQVTLRCSPISGHKSVSWYQQVLGQGPQFIFQYYEKEERGRGNFPDRFSARQFPNYSSELNVNALLLGDSALYLCASSKTGVYNSPLHFGNGTRLTVT.

The V and J genes are TRBV15 and TRBJ2-1; 9 bases agree with TRBD1. The CDR3 spans 17 residues. Per the germline V gene, CDR1 is LNHNV and CDR2 is YYDKDF (reference sequence). J was trimmed by 4 bases and V by 0 bases; bases with no gene match: 7. The CDR3 DNA is TGTGCCACCAGCAGAGATCGGGGGACAGGGCAATACAATGAGCAGTTCTTC. Translating it yields CATSRDRGTGQYNEQFF. The full variable domain, rest sourced from reference TRBV15 and TRBJ2-1, is DAMVIQNPRYQVTQFGKPVTLSCSQTLNHNVMYWYQQKSSQAPKLLFHYYDKDFNNEADTPDNFQSRRPNTSFCFLDIRSPGLGDTAMYLCATSRDRGTGQYNEQFFGPGTRLTVL.

This clonotype showed up just a few times. This rearrangement joins TRBV6-6 to TRBJ2-3, with D maybe TRBD1 (6 bases). Germline V gives CDR1 MNHNY, CDR2 SVGAGI (reference sequence). V was clipped by 6 bases and J by 4 bases, with 26 bases between them. The CDR3 covers 18 residues. The CDR3 sequence: CASSRLWTAQETSDTQYF. The CDR3 DNA is TGTGCCAGCAGCCGCCTATGGACAGCCCAAGAGACTTCAGATACGCAGTATTTT.

V usage is TRBV29-1 and J usage is TRBJ1-2; 7 positions match TRBD1. Germline V lookup: CDR1 SQVTM, CDR2 ANQGSEA. This CDR3 has 13 residues. V gave up 7 bases and J gave up 4 bases; unmatched junction bases: 9. This CDR3 is CSAVTGTSYGYTF. The CDR3 nucleotides read TGCAGCGCCGTGACAGGGACGAGCTATGGCTACACCTTC.

This clonotype was counted between two and nine times. The V gene is TRBV7-6, the J gene TRBJ1-5; 9 positions agree with TRBD1. The CDR3 consists of 14 residues. V was clipped by 4 bases and J by 5 bases; unmatched bases: 3. Per germline, CDR1 SGHVS and CDR2 FNYEAQ. The CDR3 sequence: CASSSGTGHQPQHF. The CDR3 DNA follows: TGTGCCAGCAGCTCCGGGACAGGGCATCAGCCCCAGCATTTT. Drawing the rest from reference TRBV7-6 and TRBJ1-5, the complete variable domain is GAGVSQSPRYKVTKRGQDVALRCDPISGHVSLYWYRQALGQGPEFLTYFNYEAQQDKSGLPNDRFSAERPEGSISTLTIQRTEQRDSAMYRCASSSGTGHQPQHFGDGTRLSIL.

A word on this clonotype: One junction end does not reproduce the germline sequence, and a read error may be involved. The chain couples TRBV11-2 to TRBJ2-6; D may correspond to TRBD1 or TRBD2 (5 bases each). CDR3 length: 18 residues. Germline-derived CDR1 and CDR2 are SGHAT and FQNNGV. The CDR3 nucleotides are TGTGCCAGCAGCTCCATCCGGGGTAGCCCGGCTGGGGCCAACGTCCGGACTTTC. It yields the protein CASSSIRGSPAGANVRTF.

The chain has TRBV5-1 and TRBJ1-2, with D possibly matching TRBD1 (5 bases). CDR3 length equals 12 residues. Germline V gene data show CDR1 as SGHRS and CDR2 as YFSETQ. The V end lost 5 bases, the J end lost 4 bases, and 9 bases lay between the germline ends. The CDR3 spells CASRPDSYGYTF. Here the CDR3 DNA reads TGCGCCAGCAGACCCGACAGCTATGGCTACACCTTC.

This clonotype has more than one count but fewer than ten. This sequence joins TRBV7-2 and TRBJ2-1; D is perhaps TRBD1 (5 bases). Per the germline V gene, CDR1 is SGHTA and CDR2 is FQGNSA. The germline V and J ends were trimmed by 9 bases and 6 bases, with 18 bases remaining between them. CDR3 length: 14 amino acids. Here the CDR3 reads CASSYSTASNEQFF. The DNA of the CDR3 is TGTGCCAGTAGTTATTCGACAGCAAGCAATGAGCAGTTCTTC.

This clonotype was detected only a few times. The DNA of the CDR3 is TGTGCCAGCAGCACTAATACGGTTGGCTACACCTTC. Translated, it gives CASSTNTVGYTF. The V and J genes are TRBV9 and TRBJ1-2; D uncertain. The CDR3 has 12 residues. Between the trimmed V and J ends, which lost 4 bases and 7 bases, there was a span of 11 bases. Per germline, CDR1 SGDLS and CDR2 YYNGEE.